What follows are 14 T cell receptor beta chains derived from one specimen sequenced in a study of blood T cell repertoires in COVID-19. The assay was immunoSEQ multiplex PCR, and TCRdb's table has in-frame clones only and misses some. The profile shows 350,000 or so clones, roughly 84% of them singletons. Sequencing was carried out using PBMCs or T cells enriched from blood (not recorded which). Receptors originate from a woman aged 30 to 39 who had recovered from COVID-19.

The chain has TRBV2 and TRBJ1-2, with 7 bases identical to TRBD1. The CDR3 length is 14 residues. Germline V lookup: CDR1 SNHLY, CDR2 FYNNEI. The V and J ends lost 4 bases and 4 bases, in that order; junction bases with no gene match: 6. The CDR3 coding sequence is TGTGCCAGCAGTGCCTGGACAGGACCCTATGGCTACACCTTC. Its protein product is CASSAWTGPYGYTF.

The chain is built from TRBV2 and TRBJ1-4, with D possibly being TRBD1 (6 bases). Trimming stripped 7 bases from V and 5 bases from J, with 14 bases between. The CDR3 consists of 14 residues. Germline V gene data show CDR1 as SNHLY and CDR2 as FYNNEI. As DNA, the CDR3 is TGTGCCAGCACCCTGGACAGAGGGAATGAAAAACTGTTTTTT. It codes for CASTLDRGNEKLFF.

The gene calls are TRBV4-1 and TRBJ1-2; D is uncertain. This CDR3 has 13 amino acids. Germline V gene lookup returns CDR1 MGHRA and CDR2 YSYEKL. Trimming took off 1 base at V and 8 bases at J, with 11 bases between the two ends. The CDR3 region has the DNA TGCGCCAGCAGCCAAGCGGGAGAAGGGGGCTACACCTTC. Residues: CASSQAGEGGYTF.

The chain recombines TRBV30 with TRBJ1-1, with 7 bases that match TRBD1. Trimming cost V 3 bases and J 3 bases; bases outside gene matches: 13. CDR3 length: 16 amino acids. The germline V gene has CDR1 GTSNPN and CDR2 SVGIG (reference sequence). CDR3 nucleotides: TGTGCCTGGAGATCCGGCAGGGGGATGCTGGACACTGAAGCTTTCTTT. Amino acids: CAWRSGRGMLDTEAFF.

The CDR3 loop reads CASSQDLEGYSYEQYF. CDR3 DNA: TGTGCCAGCAGCCAAGACCTTGAGGGCTACTCCTACGAGCAGTACTTC. The chain employs TRBV3-1 (or the pseudogene TRBV3-2) and TRBJ2-7; possibly TRBD2 for D (5 bases). V lost 0 bases to trimming and J lost 0 bases, with 12 bases between them. The CDR3 has 16 residues. Germline values: CDR1 LGHDT, CDR2 YNNKEL (reference sequence).

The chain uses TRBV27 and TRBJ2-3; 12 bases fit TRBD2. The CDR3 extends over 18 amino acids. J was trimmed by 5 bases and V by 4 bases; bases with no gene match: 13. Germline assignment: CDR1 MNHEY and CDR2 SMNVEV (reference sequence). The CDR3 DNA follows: TGTGCCAGCAGTTCACGGCCTCTAGCGGGGGGGCCTGGAGATACGCAGTATTTT. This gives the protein CASSSRPLAGGPGDTQYF.

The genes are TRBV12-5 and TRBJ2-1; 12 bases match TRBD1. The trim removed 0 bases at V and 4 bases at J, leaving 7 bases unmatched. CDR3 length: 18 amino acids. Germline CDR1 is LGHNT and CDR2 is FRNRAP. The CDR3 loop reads CASGLVLGQGAKYNEQFF. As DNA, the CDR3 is TGTGCTAGTGGTTTGGTATTGGGACAGGGGGCGAAATACAATGAGCAGTTCTTC.

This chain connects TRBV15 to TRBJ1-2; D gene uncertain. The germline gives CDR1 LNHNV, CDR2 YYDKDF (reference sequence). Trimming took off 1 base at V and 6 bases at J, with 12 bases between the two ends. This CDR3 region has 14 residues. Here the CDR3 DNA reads TGTGCCACCAGCAGAGGGATGGGTAGCGATGGCTACACCTTC. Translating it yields CATSRGMGSDGYTF.

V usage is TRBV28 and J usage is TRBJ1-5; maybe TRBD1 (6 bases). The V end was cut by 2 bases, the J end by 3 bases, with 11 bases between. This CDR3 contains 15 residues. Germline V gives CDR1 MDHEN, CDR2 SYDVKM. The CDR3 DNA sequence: TGTGCCAGCAGTTTAAGCGGACAGTACAATCAGCCCCAGCATTTT. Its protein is CASSLSGQYNQPQHF.

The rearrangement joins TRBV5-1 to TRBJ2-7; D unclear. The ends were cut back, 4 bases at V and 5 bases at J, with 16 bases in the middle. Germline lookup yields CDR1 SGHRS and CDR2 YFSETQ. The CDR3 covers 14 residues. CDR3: CASSAGGQIHEQYF. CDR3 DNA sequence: TGCGCCAGCAGCGCCGGCGGCCAGATCCACGAGCAGTACTTC.

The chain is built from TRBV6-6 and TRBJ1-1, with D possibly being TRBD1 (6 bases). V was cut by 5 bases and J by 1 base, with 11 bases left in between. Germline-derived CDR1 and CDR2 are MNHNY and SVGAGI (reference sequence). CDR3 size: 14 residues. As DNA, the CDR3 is TGTGCCAGCAGTGACGGACAGACGAACACTGAAGCTTTCTTT. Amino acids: CASSDGQTNTEAFF.

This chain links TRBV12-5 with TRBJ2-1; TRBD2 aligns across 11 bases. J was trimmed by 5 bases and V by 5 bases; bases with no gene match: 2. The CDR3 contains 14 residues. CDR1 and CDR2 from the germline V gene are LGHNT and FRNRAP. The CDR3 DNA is TGTGCTAGTGGTCTACTAGCGGGGGACAATGAGCAGTTCTTC. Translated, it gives CASGLLAGDNEQFF.

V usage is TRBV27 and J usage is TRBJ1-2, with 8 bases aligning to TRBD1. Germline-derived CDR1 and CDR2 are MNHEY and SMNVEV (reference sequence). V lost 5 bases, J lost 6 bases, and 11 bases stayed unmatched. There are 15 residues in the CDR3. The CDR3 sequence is CASSASGTGYDGYTF. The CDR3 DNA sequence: TGTGCCAGCAGTGCCTCCGGGACAGGATATGATGGCTACACCTTC.

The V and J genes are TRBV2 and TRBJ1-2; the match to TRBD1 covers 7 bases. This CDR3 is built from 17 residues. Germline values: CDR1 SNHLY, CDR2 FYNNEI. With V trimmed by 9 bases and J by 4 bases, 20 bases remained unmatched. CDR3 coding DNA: TGTGCCAGTGTAAAGGGGACAGTGGGCGGTGTGGGCTATGGCTACACCTTC. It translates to CASVKGTVGGVGYGYTF.